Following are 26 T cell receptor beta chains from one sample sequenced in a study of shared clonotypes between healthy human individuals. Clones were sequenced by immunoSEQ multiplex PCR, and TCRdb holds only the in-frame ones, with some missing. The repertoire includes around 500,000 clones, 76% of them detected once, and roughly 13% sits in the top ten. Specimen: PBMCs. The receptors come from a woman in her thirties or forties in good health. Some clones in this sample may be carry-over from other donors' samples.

CDR3: CASSPPPTGEKLFF. The CDR3 DNA is TGTGCCAGCAGTCCCCCACCTACCGGTGAAAAACTGTTTTTT. J is TRBJ1-4 and V is TRBV28, with unresolved D. The CDR3 consists of 14 residues. CDR1 is MDHEN and CDR2 is SYDVKM in the germline V gene. Trimming took off 5 bases at V and 7 bases at J, with 14 bases between the two ends.

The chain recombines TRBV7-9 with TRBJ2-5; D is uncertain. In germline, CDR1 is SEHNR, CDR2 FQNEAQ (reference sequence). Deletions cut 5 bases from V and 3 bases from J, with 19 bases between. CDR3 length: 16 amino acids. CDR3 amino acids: CASSPPSASLKETQYF. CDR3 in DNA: TGTGCCAGCAGCCCCCCATCGGCCTCCTTGAAAGAGACCCAGTACTTC. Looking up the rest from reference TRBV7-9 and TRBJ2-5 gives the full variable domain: DTGVSQNPRHKITKRGQNVTFRCDPISEHNRLYWYRQTLGQGPEFLTYFQNEAQLEKSRLLSDRFSAERPKGSFSTLEIQRTEQGDSAMYLCASSPPSASLKETQYFGPGTRLLVL.

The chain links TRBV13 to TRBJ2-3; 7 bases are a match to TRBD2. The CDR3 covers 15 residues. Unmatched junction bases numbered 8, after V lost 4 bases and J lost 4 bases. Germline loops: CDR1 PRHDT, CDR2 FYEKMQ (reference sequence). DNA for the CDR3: TGTGCCAGCAGCTCCCGGACTAGAAGTTCAGATACGCAGTATTTT. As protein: CASSSRTRSSDTQYF.

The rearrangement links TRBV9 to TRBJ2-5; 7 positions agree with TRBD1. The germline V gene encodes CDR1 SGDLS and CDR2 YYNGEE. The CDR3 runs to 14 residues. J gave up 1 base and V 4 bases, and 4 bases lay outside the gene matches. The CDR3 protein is CASSLRQGQETQYF. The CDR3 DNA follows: TGTGCCAGCAGCCTAAGACAGGGCCAAGAGACCCAGTACTTC.

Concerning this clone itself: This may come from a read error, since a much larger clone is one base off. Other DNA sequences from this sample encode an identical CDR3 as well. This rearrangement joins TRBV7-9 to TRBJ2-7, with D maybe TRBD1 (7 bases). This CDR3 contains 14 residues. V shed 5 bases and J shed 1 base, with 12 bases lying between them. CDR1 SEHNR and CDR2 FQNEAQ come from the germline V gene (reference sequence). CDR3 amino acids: CASSPGDSSYEQYF. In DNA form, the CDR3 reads TGTGCCAGCAGCCCGGGGGACAGTTCCTACGAGCAGTACTTC.

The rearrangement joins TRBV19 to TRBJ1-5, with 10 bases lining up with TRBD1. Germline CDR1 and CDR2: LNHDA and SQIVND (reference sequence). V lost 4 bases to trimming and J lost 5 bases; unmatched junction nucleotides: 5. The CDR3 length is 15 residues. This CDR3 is CASSTTGTGDQPQHF. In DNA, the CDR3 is TGTGCCAGTAGTACAACCGGGACAGGGGATCAGCCCCAGCATTTT.

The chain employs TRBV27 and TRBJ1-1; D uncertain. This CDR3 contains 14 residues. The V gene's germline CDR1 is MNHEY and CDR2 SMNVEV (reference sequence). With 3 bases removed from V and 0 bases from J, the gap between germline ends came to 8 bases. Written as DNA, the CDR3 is TGTGCCAGCAGTTTCATCCCCATGAACACTGAAGCTTTCTTT. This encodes CASSFIPMNTEAFF.

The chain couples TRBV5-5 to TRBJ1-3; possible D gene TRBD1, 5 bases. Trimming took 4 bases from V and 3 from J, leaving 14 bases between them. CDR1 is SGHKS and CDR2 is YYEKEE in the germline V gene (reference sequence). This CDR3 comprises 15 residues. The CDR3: CASSPGAGFGNTIYF. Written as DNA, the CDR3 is TGTGCCAGCAGCCCCGGGGCGGGGTTTGGAAACACCATATATTTT. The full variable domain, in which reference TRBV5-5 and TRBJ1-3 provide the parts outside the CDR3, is DAGVTQSPTHLIKTRGQQVTLRCSPISGHKSVSWYQQVLGQGPQFIFQYYEKEERGRGNFPDRFSARQFPNYSSELNVNALLLGDSALYLCASSPGAGFGNTIYFGEGSWLTVV.

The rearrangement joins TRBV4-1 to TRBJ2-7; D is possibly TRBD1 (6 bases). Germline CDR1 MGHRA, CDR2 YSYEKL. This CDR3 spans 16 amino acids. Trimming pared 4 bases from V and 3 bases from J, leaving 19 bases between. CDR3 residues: CASSPHFGIQGYEQYF. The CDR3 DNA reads TGCGCCAGCAGCCCACACTTTGGGATACAGGGCTACGAGCAGTACTTC.

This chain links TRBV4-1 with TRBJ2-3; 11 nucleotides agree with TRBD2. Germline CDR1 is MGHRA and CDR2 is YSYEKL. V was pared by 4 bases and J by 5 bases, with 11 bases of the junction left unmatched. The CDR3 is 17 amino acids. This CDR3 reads CASSLSPIAGGGDTQYF. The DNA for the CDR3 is TGCGCCAGCAGCCTTAGCCCAATAGCGGGGGGGGGAGATACGCAGTATTTT.

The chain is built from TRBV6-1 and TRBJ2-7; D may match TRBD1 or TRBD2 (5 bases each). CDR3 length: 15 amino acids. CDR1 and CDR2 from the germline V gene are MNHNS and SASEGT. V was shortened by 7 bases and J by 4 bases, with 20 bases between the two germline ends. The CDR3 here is CASTYAGTAPYEQYF. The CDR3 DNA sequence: TGTGCCAGCACATATGCCGGGACGGCGCCTTACGAGCAGTACTTC.

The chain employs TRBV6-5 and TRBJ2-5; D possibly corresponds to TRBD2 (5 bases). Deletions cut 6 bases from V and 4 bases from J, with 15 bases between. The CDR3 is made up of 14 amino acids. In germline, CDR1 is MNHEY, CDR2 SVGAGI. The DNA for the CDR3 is TGTGCCAGCAGGGCTAGCTTGTTCGGAGAGACCCAGTACTTC. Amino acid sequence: CASRASLFGETQYF.

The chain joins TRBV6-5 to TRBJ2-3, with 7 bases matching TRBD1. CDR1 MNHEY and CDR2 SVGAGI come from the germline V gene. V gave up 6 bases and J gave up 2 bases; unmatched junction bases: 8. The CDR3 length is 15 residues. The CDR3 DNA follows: TGTGCCAGCAGCCCAGACAGGGTAAACACAGATACGCAGTATTTT. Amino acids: CASSPDRVNTDTQYF.

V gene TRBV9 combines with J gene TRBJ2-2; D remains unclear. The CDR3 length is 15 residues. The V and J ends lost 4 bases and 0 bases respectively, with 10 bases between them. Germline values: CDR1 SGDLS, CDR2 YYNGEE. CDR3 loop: CASSPRTSNTGELFF. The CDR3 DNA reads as TGTGCCAGCAGCCCGCGGACGTCGAACACCGGGGAGCTGTTTTTT. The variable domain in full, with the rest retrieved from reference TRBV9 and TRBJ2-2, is DSGVTQTPKHLITATGQRVTLRCSPRSGDLSVYWYQQSLDQGLQFLIQYYNGEERAKGNILERFSAQQFPDLHSELNLSSLELGDSALYFCASSPRTSNTGELFFGEGSRLTVL.

DNA of the CDR3: TGTGCCAGCAGTTGGGGGCTAGCGGGAGCCAATGAGCAGTTCTTC. This sequence encodes CASSWGLAGANEQFF. This chain connects TRBV27 to TRBJ2-1, with 10 bases fitting TRBD2. Germline loops: CDR1 MNHEY, CDR2 SMNVEV (reference sequence). After removal of 4 bases from V and 6 bases from J, the junction contained 6 bases not matched to a gene. The CDR3 is 15 residues long.

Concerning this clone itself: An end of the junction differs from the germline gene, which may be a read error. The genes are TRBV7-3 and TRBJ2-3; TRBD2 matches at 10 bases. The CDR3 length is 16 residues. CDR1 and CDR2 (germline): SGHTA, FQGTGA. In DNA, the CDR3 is TGCGCCAGCAGCCAAGAGCGGGAGGGCCGATCAGATACGCAGTATTTT. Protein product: CASSQEREGRSDTQYF.

The DNA for the CDR3 is TGTGCCAGCAGCTTTAGGTTTCTTGGCTCTGGGGCCAACGTCCTGACTTTC. Amino acids: CASSFRFLGSGANVLTF. The chain combines TRBV7-2 with TRBJ2-6; D ambiguous. The germline V gene has CDR1 SGHTA and CDR2 FQGNSA. CDR3 length: 17 amino acids. The V and J ends lost 3 bases and 0 bases respectively, with 12 bases between them.

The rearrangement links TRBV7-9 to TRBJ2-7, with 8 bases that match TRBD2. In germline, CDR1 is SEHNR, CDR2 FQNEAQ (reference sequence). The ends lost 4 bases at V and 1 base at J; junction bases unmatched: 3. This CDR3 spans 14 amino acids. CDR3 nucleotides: TGTGCCAGCAGCTATAGCGGGGATTCCTACGAGCAGTACTTC. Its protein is CASSYSGDSYEQYF.

CDR3 sequence reads: CAALGQGSNYGYTF. CDR3 nucleotides: TGTGCCGCCTTAGGACAGGGTTCTAACTATGGCTACACCTTC. This chain connects TRBV6-5 to TRBJ1-2; 8 nucleotides line up with TRBD1. The CDR3 contains 14 residues. In germline, CDR1 is MNHEY, CDR2 SVGAGI. V shed 11 bases and J 0 bases; nucleotides not matched to a gene: 8.

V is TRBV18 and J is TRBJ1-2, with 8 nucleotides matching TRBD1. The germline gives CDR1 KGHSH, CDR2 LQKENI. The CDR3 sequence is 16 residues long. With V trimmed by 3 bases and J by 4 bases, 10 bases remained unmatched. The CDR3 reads CASSPPGQGGIYGYTF. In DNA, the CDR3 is TGTGCCAGCTCACCCCCCGGACAGGGAGGCATCTATGGCTACACCTTC.

The CDR3 here is CASSQDPQPNTEAFF. CDR3 nucleotides: TGCGCCAGCAGCCAAGATCCACAGCCTAACACTGAAGCTTTCTTT. The V gene is TRBV4-1, the J gene TRBJ1-1; D is unclear. Germline V gene sequence: CDR1 MGHRA, CDR2 YSYEKL. With 0 bases removed from V and 2 bases from J, the gap between germline ends came to 10 bases. The length of the CDR3 is 15 residues.

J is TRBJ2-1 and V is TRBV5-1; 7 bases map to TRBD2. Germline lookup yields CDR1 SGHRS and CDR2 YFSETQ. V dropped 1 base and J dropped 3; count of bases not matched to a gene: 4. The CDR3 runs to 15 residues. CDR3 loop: CASSLMASGYNEQFF. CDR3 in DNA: TGCGCCAGCAGCTTGATGGCTAGCGGCTACAATGAGCAGTTCTTC.

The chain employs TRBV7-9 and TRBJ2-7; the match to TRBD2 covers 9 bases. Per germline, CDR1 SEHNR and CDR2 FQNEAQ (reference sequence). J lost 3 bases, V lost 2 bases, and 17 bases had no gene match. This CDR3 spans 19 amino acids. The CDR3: CASSLSLGLAGRKNYEQYF. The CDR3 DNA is TGTGCCAGCAGCTTAAGCTTGGGGCTAGCGGGACGGAAAAACTACGAGCAGTACTTC.

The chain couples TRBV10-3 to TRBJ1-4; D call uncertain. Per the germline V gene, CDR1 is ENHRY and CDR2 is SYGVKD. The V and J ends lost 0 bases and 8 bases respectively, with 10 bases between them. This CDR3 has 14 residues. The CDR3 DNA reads TGTGCCATCAGTGAGTCGAGGGAAGGAGAAAAACTGTTTTTT. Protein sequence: CAISESREGEKLFF.

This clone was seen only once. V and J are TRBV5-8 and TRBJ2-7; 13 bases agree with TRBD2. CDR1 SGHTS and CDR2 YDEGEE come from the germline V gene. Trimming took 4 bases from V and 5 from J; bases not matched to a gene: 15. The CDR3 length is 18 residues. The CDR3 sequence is CASSVTRTSGRSGDEQYF. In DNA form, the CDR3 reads TGTGCCAGCAGCGTAACACGGACTAGCGGGAGATCCGGGGACGAGCAGTACTTC. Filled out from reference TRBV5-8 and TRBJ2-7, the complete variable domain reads EAGVTQSPTHLIKTRGQQATLRCSPISGHTSVYWYQQALGLGLQFLLWYDEGEERNRGNFPPRFSGRQFPNYSSELNVNALELEDSALYLCASSVTRTSGRSGDEQYFGPGTRLTVT.

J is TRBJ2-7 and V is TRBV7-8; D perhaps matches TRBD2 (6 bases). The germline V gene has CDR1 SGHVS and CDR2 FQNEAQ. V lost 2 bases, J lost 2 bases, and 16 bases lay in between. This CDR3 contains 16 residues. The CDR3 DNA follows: TGTGCCAGCAGCTTACAAAGGCGGGGAAGTACCTACGAGCAGTACTTC. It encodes CASSLQRRGSTYEQYF. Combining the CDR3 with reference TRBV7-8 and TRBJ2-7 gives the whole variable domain GAGVSQSPRYKVAKRGQDVALRCDPISGHVSLFWYQQALGQGPEFLTYFQNEAQLDKSGLPSDRFFAERPEGSVSTLKIQRTQQEDSAVYLCASSLQRRGSTYEQYFGPGTRLTVT.